This TCR beta chain came from a study of identical twins' blood T cells. Whole-study findings and limits: Each donor's most abundant TCRbeta clonotypes shared more CDR3 sequences with her twin than unrelated donors.

CDR1 is MNHEY and CDR2 is SVGEGT in the germline V gene. The CDR3 loop spans 14 amino acids. V was shortened by 6 bases and J by 4 bases, with 14 bases between the two germline ends. With respect to this clonotype: Its antigen is not known.

TCRdb ran MiXCR on the 5' RACE reads and lists one entry per CDR3 protein. This table holds fewer than 450,000 distinct CDR3 sequences, 28% found once. Sequencing was done on a sample of PBMCs. This chain joins TRBV6-2 or TRBV6-3 and TRBJ2-3; possibly TRBD2 for D (5 bases). The sequence derives from a woman aged 18-55 years in good health. The DNA of the CDR3 is TGTGCCAGCAGGTCGGCGGGTAGGGCAGATACGCAGTATTTT. It translates to CASRSAGRADTQYF.